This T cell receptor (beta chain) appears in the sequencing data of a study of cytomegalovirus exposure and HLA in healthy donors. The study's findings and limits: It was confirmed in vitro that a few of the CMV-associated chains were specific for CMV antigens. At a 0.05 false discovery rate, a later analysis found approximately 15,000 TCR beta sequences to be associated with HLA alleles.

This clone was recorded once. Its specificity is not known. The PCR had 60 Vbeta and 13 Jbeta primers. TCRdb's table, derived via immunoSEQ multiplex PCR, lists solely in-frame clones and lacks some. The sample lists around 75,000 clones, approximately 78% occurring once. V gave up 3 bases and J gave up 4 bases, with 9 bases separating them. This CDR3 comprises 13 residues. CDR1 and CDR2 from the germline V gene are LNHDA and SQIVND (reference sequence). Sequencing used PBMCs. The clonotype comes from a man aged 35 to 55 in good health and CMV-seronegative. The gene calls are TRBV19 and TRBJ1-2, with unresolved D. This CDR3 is CASSMFQVYGYTF. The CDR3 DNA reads TGTGCCAGTAGTATGTTCCAGGTCTATGGCTACACCTTC.